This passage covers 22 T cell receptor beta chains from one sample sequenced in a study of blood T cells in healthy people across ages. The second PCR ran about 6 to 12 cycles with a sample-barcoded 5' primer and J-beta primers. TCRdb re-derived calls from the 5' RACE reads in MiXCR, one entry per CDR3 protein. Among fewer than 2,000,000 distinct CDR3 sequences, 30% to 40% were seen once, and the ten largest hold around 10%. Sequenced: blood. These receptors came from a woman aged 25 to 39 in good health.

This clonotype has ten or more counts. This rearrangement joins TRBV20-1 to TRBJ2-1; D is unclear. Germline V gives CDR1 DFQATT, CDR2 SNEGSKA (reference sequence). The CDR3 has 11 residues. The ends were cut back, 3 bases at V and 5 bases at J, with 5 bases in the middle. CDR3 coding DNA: TGCAGTGCTAGGGAAGACAATGAGCAGTTCTTC. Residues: CSAREDNEQFF.

The CDR3 here is CASSPDIQETQYF. CDR3 in DNA: TGTGCCAGCAGCCCGGACATCCAAGAGACCCAGTACTTC. The chain joins TRBV7-3 to TRBJ2-5; TRBD1 is a possible D gene (5 bases). The CDR3 runs to 13 residues. The ends were cut back, 5 bases at V and 1 base at J, with 8 bases in the middle. Per germline, CDR1 SGHTA and CDR2 FQGTGA.

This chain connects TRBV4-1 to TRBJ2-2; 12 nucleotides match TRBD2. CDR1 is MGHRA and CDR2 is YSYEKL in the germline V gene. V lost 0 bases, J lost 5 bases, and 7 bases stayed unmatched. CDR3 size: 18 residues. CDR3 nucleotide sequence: TGCGCCAGCAGCCAAGATAGGCTAGCGGGGGGGATAACCGGGGAGCTGTTTTTT. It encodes CASSQDRLAGGITGELFF.

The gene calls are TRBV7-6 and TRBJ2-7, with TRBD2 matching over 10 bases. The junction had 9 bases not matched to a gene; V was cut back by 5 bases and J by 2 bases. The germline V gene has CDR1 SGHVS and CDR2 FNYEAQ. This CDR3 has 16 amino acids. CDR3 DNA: TGTGCCAGCAGCCCTCGACTAGCGGGCGATCCCTACGAGCAGTACTTC. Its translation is CASSPRLAGDPYEQYF.

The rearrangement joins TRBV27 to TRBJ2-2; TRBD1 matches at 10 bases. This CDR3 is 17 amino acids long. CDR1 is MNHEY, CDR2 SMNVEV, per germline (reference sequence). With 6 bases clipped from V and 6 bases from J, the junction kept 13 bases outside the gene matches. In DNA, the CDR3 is TGTGCCAGCAGCGTGAATCTCCGGGACAGGGGTTCCGGGGAGCTGTTTTTT. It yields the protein CASSVNLRDRGSGELFF.

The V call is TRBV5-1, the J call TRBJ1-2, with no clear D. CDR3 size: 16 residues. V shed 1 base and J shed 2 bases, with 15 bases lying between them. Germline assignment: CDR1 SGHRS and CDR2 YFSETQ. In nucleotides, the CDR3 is TGCGCCAGCAGCTTGTCTGTTAAGGATTTCAACTATGGCTACACCTTC. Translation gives CASSLSVKDFNYGYTF. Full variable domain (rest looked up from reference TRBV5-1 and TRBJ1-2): KAGVTQTPRYLIKTRGQQVTLSCSPISGHRSVSWYQQTPGQGLQFLFEYFSETQRNKGNFPGRFSGRQFSNSRSEMNVSTLELGDSALYLCASSLSVKDFNYGYTFGSGTRLTVV.

Here the CDR3 DNA reads TGCGCCAGCAGCCAAGTTGGAGGGAGCGGCAATGAGCAGTTCTTC. It is translated as CASSQVGGSGNEQFF. The J gene is TRBJ2-1, the V gene TRBV4-1, with TRBD2 as a possible D gene (6 bases). V was trimmed by 1 base and J by 6 bases, leaving 13 bases between them. CDR3 length: 15 amino acids. Germline CDR1 MGHRA, CDR2 YSYEKL.

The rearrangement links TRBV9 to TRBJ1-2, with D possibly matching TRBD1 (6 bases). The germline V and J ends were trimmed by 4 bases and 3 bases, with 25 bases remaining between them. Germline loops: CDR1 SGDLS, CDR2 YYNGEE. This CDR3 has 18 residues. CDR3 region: CASSSTLDPRKGDYGYTF. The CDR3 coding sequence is TGTGCCAGCAGCTCGACCCTCGACCCCCGCAAGGGGGACTATGGCTACACCTTC.

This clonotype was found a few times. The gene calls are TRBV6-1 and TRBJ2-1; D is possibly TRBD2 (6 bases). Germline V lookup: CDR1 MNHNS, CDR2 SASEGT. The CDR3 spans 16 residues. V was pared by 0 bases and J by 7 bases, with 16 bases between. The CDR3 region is CASSEAPWSGANEQFF. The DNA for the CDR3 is TGTGCCAGCAGTGAAGCGCCTTGGTCGGGAGCAAATGAGCAGTTCTTC.

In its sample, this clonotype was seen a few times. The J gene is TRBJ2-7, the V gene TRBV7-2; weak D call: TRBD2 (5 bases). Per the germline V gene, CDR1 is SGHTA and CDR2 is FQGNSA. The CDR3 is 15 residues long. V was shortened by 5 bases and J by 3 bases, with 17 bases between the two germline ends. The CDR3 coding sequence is TGTGCCAGCAGCCTTACTTGGGCGGGTATCTACGAGCAGTACTTC. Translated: CASSLTWAGIYEQYF.

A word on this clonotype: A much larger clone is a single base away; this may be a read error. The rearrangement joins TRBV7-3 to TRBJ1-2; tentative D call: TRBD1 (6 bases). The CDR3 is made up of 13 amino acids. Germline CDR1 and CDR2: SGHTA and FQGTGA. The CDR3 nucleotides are TGTGCCAACAGCTTTCCGGGGGGCGATGGCTACACCTTC. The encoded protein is CANSFPGGDGYTF.

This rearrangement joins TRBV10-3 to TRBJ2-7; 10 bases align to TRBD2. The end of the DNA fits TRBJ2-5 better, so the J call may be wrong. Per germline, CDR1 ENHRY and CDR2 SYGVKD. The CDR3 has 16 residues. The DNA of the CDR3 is TGTGCCATCAGTGAGGTTAGCGGGGGGACCCCTGAGACCCAGTACTTC. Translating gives CAISEVSGGTPETQYF.

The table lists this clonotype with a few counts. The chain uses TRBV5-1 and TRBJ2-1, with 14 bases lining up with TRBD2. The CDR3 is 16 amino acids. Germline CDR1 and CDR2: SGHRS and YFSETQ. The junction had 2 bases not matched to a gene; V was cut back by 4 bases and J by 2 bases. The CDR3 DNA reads TGCGCCAGCAGCCGGACTAGCGGGGGGACCTACAATGAGCAGTTCTTC. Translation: CASSRTSGGTYNEQFF.

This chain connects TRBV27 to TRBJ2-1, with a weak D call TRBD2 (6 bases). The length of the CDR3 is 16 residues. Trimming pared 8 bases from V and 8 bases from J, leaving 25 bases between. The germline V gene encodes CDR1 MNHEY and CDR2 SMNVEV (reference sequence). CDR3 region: CASSFGGSLYRHEQFF. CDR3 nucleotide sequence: TGTGCCAGCTCATTCGGGGGATCTCTCTACAGGCATGAGCAGTTCTTC.

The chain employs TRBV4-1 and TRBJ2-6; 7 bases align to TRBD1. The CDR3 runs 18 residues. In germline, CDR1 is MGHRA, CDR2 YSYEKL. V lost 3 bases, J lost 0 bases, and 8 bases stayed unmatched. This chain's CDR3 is CASSHTDRTYSGANVLTF. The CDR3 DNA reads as TGCGCCAGCAGCCACACGGACAGGACCTACTCTGGGGCCAACGTCCTGACTTTC.

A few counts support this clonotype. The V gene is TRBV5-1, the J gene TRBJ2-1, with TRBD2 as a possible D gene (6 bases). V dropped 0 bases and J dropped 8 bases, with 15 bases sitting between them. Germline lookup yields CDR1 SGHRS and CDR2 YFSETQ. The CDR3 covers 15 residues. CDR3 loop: CASSLGGTGNYEQFF. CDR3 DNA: TGCGCCAGCAGCTTGGGCGGGACGGGGAACTATGAGCAGTTCTTC.

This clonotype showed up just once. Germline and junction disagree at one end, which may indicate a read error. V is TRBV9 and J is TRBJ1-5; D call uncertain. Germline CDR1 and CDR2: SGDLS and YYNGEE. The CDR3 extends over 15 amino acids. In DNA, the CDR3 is TGTGCCAGCAGCGAAGGACGGACTAGCAATCACCCCCAGCATTTT. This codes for CASSEGRTSNHPQHF. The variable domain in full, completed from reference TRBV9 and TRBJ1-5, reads DSGVTQTPKHLITATGQRVTLRCSPRSGDLSVYWYQQSLDQGLQFLIQYYNGEERAKGNILERFSAQQFPDLHSELNLSSLELGDSALYFCASSEGRTSNHPQHFGDGTRLSIL.

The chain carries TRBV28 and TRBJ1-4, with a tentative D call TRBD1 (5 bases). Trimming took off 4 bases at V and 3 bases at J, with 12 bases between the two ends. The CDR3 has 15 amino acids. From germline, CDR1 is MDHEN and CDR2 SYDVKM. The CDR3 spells CASSSRGSANEKLFF. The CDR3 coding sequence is TGTGCCAGCAGTTCTCGGGGGTCGGCTAATGAAAAACTGTTTTTT.

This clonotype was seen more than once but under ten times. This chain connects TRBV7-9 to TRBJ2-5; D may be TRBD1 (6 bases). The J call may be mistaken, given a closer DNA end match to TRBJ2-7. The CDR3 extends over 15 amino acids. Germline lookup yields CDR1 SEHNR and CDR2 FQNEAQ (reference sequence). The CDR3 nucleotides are TGTGCCAGCAGCCGAACAGGGTCCCTCGTCTACGAGCAGTACTTC. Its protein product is CASSRTGSLVYEQYF.

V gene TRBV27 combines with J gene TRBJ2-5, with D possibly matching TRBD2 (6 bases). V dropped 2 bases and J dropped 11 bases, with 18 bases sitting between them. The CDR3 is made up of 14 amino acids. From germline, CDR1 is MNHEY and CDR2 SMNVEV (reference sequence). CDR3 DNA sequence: TGTGCCAGCAGTTTAGGAGGGGTCCCCTACGGGCAGTACTTC. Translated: CASSLGGVPYGQYF.

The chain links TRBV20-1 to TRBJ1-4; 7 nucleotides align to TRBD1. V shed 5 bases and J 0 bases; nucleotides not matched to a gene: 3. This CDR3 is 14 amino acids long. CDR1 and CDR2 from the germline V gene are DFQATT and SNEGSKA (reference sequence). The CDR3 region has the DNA TGCAGTGCTTCCGACAGGGCAACTAATGAAAAACTGTTTTTT. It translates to CSASDRATNEKLFF.

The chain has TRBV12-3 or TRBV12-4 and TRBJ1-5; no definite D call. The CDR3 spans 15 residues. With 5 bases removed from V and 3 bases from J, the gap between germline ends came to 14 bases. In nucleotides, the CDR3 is TGTGCCAGCAGTATGGACGGAGACCCCAATCAGCCCCAGCATTTT. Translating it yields CASSMDGDPNQPQHF.